Listed below are T cell receptor beta chains from one sample, sequenced in a study of shared clonotypes between healthy human individuals. Sequenced by immunoSEQ multiplex PCR; TCRdb stores in-frame clones only, minus some. Here the sample spans about 2 million clones, about 95% being singletons. Sequenced input: naive CD8+ T cells sorted from blood. All receptors derive from a young man in good health. Each CDR3 is given without its conserved first and last residue. D genes are given only for firm matches.

D gene | J gene | V gene | CDR3 protein
. | TRBJ2-1 | TRBV19 | ASRVAMSYNEQF
. | TRBJ2-5 | TRBV9 | ASSVEWGAETQY
. | TRBJ1-1 | TRBV5-1 | ASSQGLDTEAF
TRBD1 | TRBJ2-1 | TRBV11-2 | ASSLNDRGKF
TRBD2 | TRBJ2-7 | TRBV7-9 | ASSLAWAGGPWEQY
TRBD2 | TRBJ2-5 | TRBV7-9 | ASSSSLAGVQETQY
TRBD1 | TRBJ2-7 | TRBV27 | ASSLGTGHSYEQY
. | TRBJ2-7 | TRBV28 | ASSFQSEHSYEQY
. | TRBJ1-5 | TRBV7-2 | ASTGGYSNQPQH
. | TRBJ2-7 | TRBV13 | ASSLELGQGGEQY
TRBD2 | TRBJ2-3 | TRBV7-2 | ASSKPRTSGGLADTQY
TRBD2 | TRBJ2-7 | TRBV11-3 | ASSPGWAGDEQY
. | TRBJ1-6 | TRBV2 | ASSELPGAYNSPLH
. | TRBJ2-2 | TRBV5-1 | ASTNFAEELF
TRBD2 | TRBJ2-1 | TRBV4-3 | ASSPPITSGRAYNEQF
. | TRBJ2-1 | TRBV29-1 | SVEERNEQF
TRBD1 | TRBJ2-7 | TRBV10-3 | AIRSVMGQGTYEQY
. | TRBJ2-2 | TRBV5-4 | ASSWRENTGELF
TRBD2 | TRBJ2-7 | TRBV28 | ASSLTSGGLSYEQY
TRBD2 | TRBJ2-3 | TRBV11-2 | ASSFLAGNTDTQY
. | TRBJ1-2 | TRBV29-1 | SVDRARRGDYGYT
TRBD1 | TRBJ1-4 | TRBV4-1 | ASSRQGFTNEKLF
TRBD1 | TRBJ1-5 | TRBV6-1 | ASSEGDRNNQPQH
. | TRBJ2-2 | TRBV28 | ASQAIAGELF
TRBD2 | TRBJ2-1 | TRBV7-8 | ASSSRLAGVHDNEQF
TRBD2 | TRBJ2-5 | TRBV13 | ASSSQREMGETQY
. | TRBJ1-1 | TRBV13 | ASSAREGGTEAF
. | TRBJ2-3 | TRBV5-4 | ASSLAGVGTDTQY
. | TRBJ1-1 | TRBV11-2 | ASSLEPASLNTEAF
. | TRBJ2-1 | TRBV30 | AWTPSNEQF
. | TRBJ2-7 | TRBV5-1 | ASSLAEGYEQY
. | TRBJ1-1 | TRBV6-4 | ASRPDHLRRAF
TRBD1 | TRBJ1-2 | TRBV9 | ASSVDGTGVYGYT
TRBD2 | TRBJ2-7 | TRBV10-2 | ASSTRTSVGEQY
. | TRBJ2-7 | TRBV7-3 | ASRYYGSSYEQY
. | TRBJ1-4 | TRBV5-5 | ASSLRGVTNEKLF
. | TRBJ2-1 | TRBV5-4 | ASSHPDFSYNEQF
. | TRBJ2-7 | TRBV7-2 | ASSLGVPYEQY
TRBD1 | TRBJ2-7 | TRBV6-5 | ASRPGTGVGEQY
TRBD2 | TRBJ2-3 | TRBV9 | ASSVSAGGAADTQY
TRBD2 | TRBJ2-1 | TRBV30 | AWTLERETDEQF
. | TRBJ2-1 | TRBV7-9 | ASSLGHPNNEQF
TRBD1 | TRBJ2-1 | TRBV14 | ASSQGQGAGEQF
. | TRBJ1-5 | TRBV19 | ASSIRGALLADQPQH
TRBD1 | TRBJ2-7 | TRBV5-5 | ASRSVPDRAYEQY
. | TRBJ1-2 | TRBV7-9 | ASSGDPLNGYT
TRBD1 | TRBJ2-7 | TRBV5-1 | ASSFRTGGYEQY
. | TRBJ1-1 | TRBV10-3 | AISEGKVGSNTEAF
. | TRBJ1-4 | TRBV19 | ASTSFLNEKLF
. | TRBJ2-2 | TRBV27 | ASSQGGPSGTGELF
. | TRBJ2-7 | TRBV6-1 | ASSEYLAYEQY
TRBD1 | TRBJ2-5 | TRBV7-9 | ASSWDRGVEETQY
. | TRBJ2-3 | TRBV9 | ASSVVDSMTDTQY
. | TRBJ2-5 | TRBV29-1 | SVEGTGGMEETQY